One and the same sample provided the 18 T cell receptor beta chains below, sequenced in a study of T-cell reconstitution after alpha-beta-depleted transplantation in children. Preparation of the TCRbeta library involved a method that used unique molecular identifiers. TCRdb re-called the PCR reads through MiXCR, storing one row per CDR3 protein. The sample has around 300,000 distinct CDR3 sequences; roughly 25% are singletons. Sequenced here: PBMCs, mostly from graft donor cells, sampled 180 days after TCRalphabeta/CD19-depleted stem cell transplant. These receptors were collected from a male patient aged 5 to 17 who had a stem cell transplant for acute lymphoblastic leukemia, so the T cells may come from the graft donor.

To note about this clonotype: Here the CDR3 omits its conserved ending phenylalanine or tryptophan, so a read error is the likely source. The gene calls are TRBV12-3 or TRBV12-4 and TRBJ2-5; 8 bases match TRBD1. The CDR3 has 14 residues. Trimming took 7 bases from V and 7 from J; bases not matched to a gene: 11. This CDR3 reads CASISGQAPGTQYL. The CDR3, as DNA: TGTGCCAGCATCTCGGGACAGGCCCCGGGGACCCAGTACTTG.

This clonotype was found a few times. The chain joins TRBV3-1 to TRBJ2-2; D unresolved. Germline CDR1 LGHDT, CDR2 YNNKEL (reference sequence). There are 18 residues in the CDR3. Trimming removed 0 bases from V and 0 bases from J, with 14 bases in between. The DNA of the CDR3 is TGTGCCAGCAGCCAAGATAAAAATAGACAAACGAACACCGGGGAGCTGTTTTTT. Translation: CASSQDKNRQTNTGELFF.

The rearrangement uses TRBV28 and TRBJ2-2; 7 bases map to TRBD1. Trimming cost V 1 base and J 3 bases; bases outside gene matches: 2. The CDR3 extends over 15 amino acids. Germline-derived CDR1 and CDR2 are MDHEN and SYDVKM. The chain's CDR3 is CASSLLGGDTGELFF. The CDR3 DNA sequence: TGTGCCAGCAGTTTATTAGGGGGCGACACCGGGGAGCTGTTTTTT.

The chain recombines TRBV7-9 with TRBJ2-3; possibly TRBD2 for D (5 bases). The germline CDR1 and CDR2 sequences are SEHNR and FQNEAQ (reference sequence). This CDR3 has 14 amino acids. V was pared by 5 bases and J by 1 base, with 10 bases between. The CDR3 nucleotides read TGTGCCAGCAGCCCAAGAGGGCGCACAGATACGCAGTATTTT. This encodes CASSPRGRTDTQYF. The full variable domain, in which reference TRBV7-9 and TRBJ2-3 provide the parts outside the CDR3, is DTGVSQNPRHKITKRGQNVTFRCDPISEHNRLYWYRQTLGQGPEFLTYFQNEAQLEKSRLLSDRFSAERPKGSFSTLEIQRTEQGDSAMYLCASSPRGRTDTQYFGPGTRLTVL.

This clonotype came up a few times. This chain connects TRBV10-3 to TRBJ2-7, with a tentative D call TRBD1 (6 bases). The CDR3 covers 13 residues. V was clipped by 8 bases and J by 5 bases, with 16 bases between them. The germline V gene has CDR1 ENHRY and CDR2 SYGVKD. The CDR3 DNA reads as TGTGCCATCGGACAGTCCCCTGTGGACGAGCAGTACTTC. It yields the protein CAIGQSPVDEQYF.

This rearrangement joins TRBV7-3 to TRBJ2-1; 13 positions match TRBD2. This CDR3 comprises 13 residues. V dropped 8 bases and J dropped 10; count of bases not matched to a gene: 5. CDR1 and CDR2 (germline): SGHTA, FQGTGA. CDR3 residues: CASGTSGIREQFF. CDR3 DNA sequence: TGTGCCAGCGGGACTAGCGGGATTAGGGAGCAGTTCTTC.

Only a few counts were recorded for this clonotype. This chain links TRBV9 with TRBJ2-3; D is undetermined. Germline assignment: CDR1 SGDLS and CDR2 YYNGEE. Trimming took off 0 bases at V and 2 bases at J, with 7 bases between the two ends. The CDR3 spans 14 residues. Written as DNA, the CDR3 is TGTGCCAGCAGCGTAGATCCCGACACAGATACGCAGTATTTT. Translating it yields CASSVDPDTDTQYF.

The rearrangement uses TRBV25-1 and TRBJ2-7, with D unresolved. The CDR3 has 13 residues. V was pared by 4 bases and J by 6 bases, with 13 bases between. Germline V gene sequence: CDR1 MGHDK, CDR2 SYGVNS. CDR3 bases: TGTGCCAGCAGTGCCTTAATGTTGGGCGAGCAGTACTTC. Protein sequence: CASSALMLGEQYF.

Written as DNA, the CDR3 is TGTGCCAGCAGGGAGTGGGGCGGGGAGCTGTTTTTT. This sequence encodes CASREWGGELFF. The gene calls are TRBV7-7 and TRBJ2-2; D is undetermined. Trimming took off 6 bases at V and 7 bases at J, with 9 bases between the two ends. The germline CDR1 and CDR2 sequences are SSHAT and FNYEAQ (reference sequence). The CDR3 extends over 12 amino acids.

The chain recombines TRBV18 with TRBJ2-7, with TRBD1 matching over 8 bases. This CDR3 spans 14 amino acids. The germline CDR1 and CDR2 sequences are KGHSH and LQKENI. Losses at the gene ends were 2 bases for V and 3 bases for J; bases not matched to a gene: 3. The chain's CDR3 is CASSPSDRGYEQYF. CDR3 bases: TGTGCCAGCTCACCATCCGACAGGGGCTACGAGCAGTACTTC.

The chain combines TRBV12-3 or TRBV12-4 with TRBJ1-2; D gene uncertain. Trimming removed 6 bases from V and 8 bases from J, with 19 bases in between. CDR3 length equals 14 residues. The CDR3 loop reads CASSQPPSLKGYTF. As DNA, the CDR3 is TGTGCCAGCAGCCAACCGCCCAGTTTGAAAGGCTACACCTTC.

This rearrangement joins TRBV18 to TRBJ1-1, with 7 nucleotides matching TRBD1. Germline CDR1 is KGHSH and CDR2 is LQKENI. The CDR3 is 15 residues long. Trimming cost V 4 bases and J 4 bases; bases outside gene matches: 9. The CDR3 DNA follows: TGTGCCAGCTCACGACAGGGACGGCGTATCACTGAAGCTTTCTTT. Protein: CASSRQGRRITEAFF. Based on the CDR3 plus reference TRBV18 and TRBJ1-1, the full variable domain is NAGVMQNPRHLVRRRGQEARLRCSPMKGHSHVYWYRQLPEEGLKFMVYLQKENIIDESGMPKERFSAEFPKEGPSILRIQQVVRGDSAAYFCASSRQGRRITEAFFGQGTRLTVV.

V is TRBV7-3 and J is TRBJ2-2; the D gene is possibly TRBD1 (6 bases). Deletions cut 1 base from V and 3 bases from J, with 15 bases between. Per the germline V gene, CDR1 is SGHTA and CDR2 is FQGTGA. The CDR3 has 17 amino acids. The CDR3 bases are TGTGCCAGCAGCTTAAGGGTACAGGGCGTATACACCGGGGAGCTGTTTTTT. Translation: CASSLRVQGVYTGELFF.

This clonotype came up a few times. V usage is TRBV9 and J usage is TRBJ2-1; D remains ambiguous. Deletions cut 0 bases from V and 5 bases from J, with 12 bases between. The CDR3 consists of 15 residues. The germline CDR1 and CDR2 sequences are SGDLS and YYNGEE. CDR3 in amino acids: CASSVAGGSNNEQFF. The CDR3, as DNA: TGTGCCAGCAGCGTAGCTGGTGGTAGCAACAATGAGCAGTTCTTC.

The chain has TRBV14 and TRBJ2-1; 8 bases are a match to TRBD2. CDR3 length: 16 amino acids. Trimming took 0 bases from V and 4 from J; bases not matched to a gene: 5. The germline gives CDR1 SGHDN, CDR2 FVKESK. CDR3 nucleotides: TGTGCCAGCAGCCAAGAAGAGACTAGCGATTACAATGAGCAGTTCTTC. Encoded protein: CASSQEETSDYNEQFF.

The chain recombines TRBV3-1 with TRBJ2-4; D is uncertain. Germline assignment: CDR1 LGHDT and CDR2 YNNKEL (reference sequence). The length of the CDR3 is 14 residues. V lost 0 bases and J 8 bases, leaving 11 bases between the germline ends. CDR3 in amino acids: CASSQDSPLDIQYF. CDR3 nucleotide sequence: TGTGCCAGCAGCCAAGATAGTCCCTTGGACATTCAGTACTTC.

V usage is TRBV7-6 and J usage is TRBJ1-2, with TRBD1 as a possible D gene (5 bases). V lost 1 base to trimming and J lost 4 bases, with 7 bases between them. This CDR3 is built from 13 residues. Germline CDR1 SGHVS, CDR2 FNYEAQ. The CDR3 reads CASSLGDPYGYTF. CDR3 nucleotides: TGTGCCAGCAGCTTAGGGGACCCCTATGGCTACACCTTC.

V gene TRBV6-5 combines with J gene TRBJ1-1; perhaps TRBD1 as D (6 bases). The V end was cut by 0 bases, the J end by 11 bases, with 28 bases between. CDR1 is MNHEY, CDR2 SVGAGI, per germline. The CDR3 spans 18 residues. Written as DNA, the CDR3 is TGTGCCAGCAGTTACTCGGAGTATGGACGGGGGGCCTCGAGGGGGGCTTTCTTT. This gives the protein CASSYSEYGRGASRGAFF.